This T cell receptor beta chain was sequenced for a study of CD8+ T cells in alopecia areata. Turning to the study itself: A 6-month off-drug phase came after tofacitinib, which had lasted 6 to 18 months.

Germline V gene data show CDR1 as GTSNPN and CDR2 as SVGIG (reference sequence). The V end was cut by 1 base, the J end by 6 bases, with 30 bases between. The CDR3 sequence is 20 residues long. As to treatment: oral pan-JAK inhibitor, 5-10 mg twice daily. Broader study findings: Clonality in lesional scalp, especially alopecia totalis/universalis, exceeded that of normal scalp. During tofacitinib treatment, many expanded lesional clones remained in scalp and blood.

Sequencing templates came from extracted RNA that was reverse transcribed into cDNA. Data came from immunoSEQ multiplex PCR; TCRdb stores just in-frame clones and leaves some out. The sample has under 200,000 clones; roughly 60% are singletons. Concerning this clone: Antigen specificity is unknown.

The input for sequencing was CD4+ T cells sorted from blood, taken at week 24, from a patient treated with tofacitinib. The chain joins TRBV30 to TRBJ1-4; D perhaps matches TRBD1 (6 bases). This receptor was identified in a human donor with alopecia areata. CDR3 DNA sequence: TGTGCCTGGAGTGGTGGGGGCGCCCATATTATCCCGTCAACGGATGAAAAACTGTTTTTT. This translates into CAWSGGGAHIIPSTDEKLFF. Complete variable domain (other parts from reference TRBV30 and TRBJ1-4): SQTIHQWPATLVQPVGSPLSLECTVEGTSNPNLYWYRQAAGRGLQLLFYSVGIGQISSEVPQNLSASRPQDRQFILSSKKLLLSDSGFYLCAWSGGGAHIIPSTDEKLFFGSGTQLSVL.